This T cell receptor beta chain is from a study of cytomegalovirus exposure and HLA in healthy donors. Study information: Findings of an earlier analysis included about 100 million unique TCR beta sequences from 190 million or so T cells.

This PCR relied on a set of 60 Vbeta primers and 13 Jbeta primers. Data came from immunoSEQ multiplex PCR; TCRdb stores just in-frame clones and leaves some out. The data hold tens of thousands of clones, with around 80% observed a single time. Broader study findings: Later analysis reportedly placed an Asian-associated ancestry cluster below the roughly 680-donor mean in N-insertions. The authors excluded some V segments, including TRBV6-2 and TRBV6-3, as indistinguishable.

Trimming took 5 bases from V and 4 from J; bases not matched to a gene: 7. Germline assignment: CDR1 LNHNV and CDR2 YYDKDF (reference sequence). The CDR3 runs to 14 residues. A remark on this clone: No antigen is known for it.

The rearrangement uses TRBV15 and TRBJ2-7; TRBD2 aligns across 8 bases. This clonotype was sampled from a male donor in good health and CMV-seropositive. The specimen was PBMCs. The CDR3 nucleotides are TGTGCCACCAGCTACGGGGGGGTGAGGTACGAGCAGTACTTC. Translated, it gives CATSYGGVRYEQYF.